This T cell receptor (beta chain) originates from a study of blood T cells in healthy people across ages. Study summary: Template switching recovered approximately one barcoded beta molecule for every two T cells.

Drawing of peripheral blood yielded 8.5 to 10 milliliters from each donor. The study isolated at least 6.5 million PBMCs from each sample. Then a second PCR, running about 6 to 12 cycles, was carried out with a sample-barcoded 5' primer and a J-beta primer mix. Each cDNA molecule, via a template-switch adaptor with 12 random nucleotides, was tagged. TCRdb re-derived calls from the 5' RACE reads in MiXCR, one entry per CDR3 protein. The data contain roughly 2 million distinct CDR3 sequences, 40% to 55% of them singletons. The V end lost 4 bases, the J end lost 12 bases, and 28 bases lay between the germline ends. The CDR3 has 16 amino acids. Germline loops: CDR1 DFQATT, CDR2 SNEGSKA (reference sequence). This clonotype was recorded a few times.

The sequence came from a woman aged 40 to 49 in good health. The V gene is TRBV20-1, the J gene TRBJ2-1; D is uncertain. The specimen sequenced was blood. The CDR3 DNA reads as TGCAGTGCTACTGGATCATCCGGGCCCCTCTCAAGTTCGCAGTTCTTC. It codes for CSATGSSGPLSSSQFF.